Shown below are 2 T cell receptor beta chains from a single sample sequenced in a study of cytomegalovirus exposure and HLA in healthy donors. Both 60 Vbeta primers and 13 Jbeta primers went into the PCR. Sequenced by immunoSEQ multiplex PCR; TCRdb stores in-frame clones only, minus some. The repertoire consists of 150,000 to 200,000 clones, with roughly 82% occurring once and the leading ten covering 6.4%. Sequencing was performed on PBMCs. These receptors were obtained from a man aged 50 or older in good health and CMV-seropositive.

The V call is TRBV6-5, the J call TRBJ2-1, with D possibly TRBD1 on 5 matching bases. This CDR3 contains 12 residues. V lost 5 bases and J lost 6, with 8 bases in between. Germline values: CDR1 MNHEY, CDR2 SVGAGI. The CDR3 reads CASSAQGNEQFF. CDR3 DNA sequence: TGTGCCAGCAGTGCCCAGGGCAATGAGCAGTTCTTC.

The V and J genes are TRBV6-1 and TRBJ1-3; D is uncertain. The V gene lost 5 bases and the J gene lost 0 bases, with 8 bases spanning the gap. This CDR3 has 14 amino acids. CDR1 and CDR2 (germline): MNHNS, SASEGT. The CDR3 sequence is CASSTYSSGNTIYF. DNA for the CDR3: TGTGCCAGCAGTACTTACAGCTCTGGAAACACCATATATTTT.